The 9 T cell receptor beta chains below were found in one sample sequenced in a study of tumor-infiltrating lymphocytes in primary liver carcinoma. A constant-region primer served to make TCR beta cDNA from roughly 500 ng total RNA. The TCR beta library was amplified through three nested multiplex PCR rounds in a modified ARM-PCR procedure. The first two PCR rounds used TRBV1-TRBV30 primers with a Cbeta primer, nine to eleven cycles each. A single record per CDR3 protein comes from TCRdb applying MiXCR to the multiplex PCR reads. The sample yields approximately 330,000 distinct CDR3 sequences, less than 65% seen once. Germline DNA was also extracted, and blood RNA was taken from unsorted whole blood. The source material was peripheral blood. These receptors were obtained from a middle-aged man with primary liver carcinoma and hepatitis B virus infection.

In its sample, this clonotype was seen many times. This chain joins TRBV29-1 and TRBJ2-7; tentatively, D is TRBD2 (5 bases). The CDR3 spans 11 residues. Germline CDR1 is SQVTM and CDR2 is ANQGSEA. With 3 bases removed from V and 2 bases from J, the gap between germline ends came to 5 bases. CDR3 amino acids: CSVERAYEQYF. CDR3 in DNA: TGCAGCGTTGAGAGGGCCTACGAGCAGTACTTC.

The J gene is TRBJ2-5, the V gene TRBV20-1; D is undetermined. The CDR3 loop spans 12 amino acids. Germline V CDR1 and CDR2: DFQATT, SNEGSKA (reference sequence). V lost 3 bases and J 7 bases, leaving 12 bases between the germline ends. CDR3 protein: CSARAPPGTQYF. CDR3 nucleotide sequence: TGCAGTGCTAGGGCCCCACCGGGGACCCAGTACTTC.

V usage is TRBV11-2 and J usage is TRBJ2-4, with 9 bases that match TRBD2. Germline loops: CDR1 SGHAT, CDR2 FQNNGV. V was clipped by 6 bases and J by 7 bases; unmatched bases: 13. The CDR3 loop spans 16 amino acids. The CDR3 region is CASSLYSGSNANIQYF. The CDR3 DNA is TGTGCCAGCAGTCTTTATAGCGGGAGTAATGCTAACATTCAGTACTTC.

Of note for this clonotype: This CDR3 is missing its conserved last phenylalanine or tryptophan, likely due to a read error. The chain recombines TRBV11-2 with TRBJ2-7; weak D call: TRBD2 (6 bases). Trimming pared 6 bases from V and 2 bases from J, leaving 17 bases between. The V gene's germline CDR1 is SGHAT and CDR2 FQNNGV. This CDR3 region has 15 residues. The CDR3 nucleotides are TGTGCCAGCAGTTTTGGGACTGAACCAACCTACGAGCAGTACTAC. This encodes CASSFGTEPTYEQYY.

This clonotype was observed at least ten times. This chain links TRBV6-5 with TRBJ2-7, with D tentatively TRBD2 (6 bases). The CDR3 has 12 residues. The V gene lost 0 bases and the J gene lost 7 bases, with 7 bases spanning the gap. In germline, CDR1 is MNHEY, CDR2 SVGAGI. CDR3 nucleotides: TGTGCCAGCAGTTACTCCGGGAGTGAGCAGTACTTC. This codes for CASSYSGSEQYF.

On this clonotype: This could be a read error, since a much larger clone is one nucleotide away. The chain carries TRBV10-3 and TRBJ2-7; 9 bases agree with TRBD2. The CDR3 runs to 12 residues. Germline values: CDR1 ENHRY, CDR2 SYGVKD. CDR3 region: CTISDGTSRQYF. CDR3 DNA: TGTACCATCAGTGACGGGACTAGCAGGCAGTACTTC.

Comment on this clonotype: At one end the junction does not follow the germline gene, possibly because of a read error. CDR3 nucleotide sequence: TGTGCCTGGAGTCTTCGGCTAGCGGAAGCGGATGAGCAATTCTTC. It encodes CAWSLRLAEADEQFF. V usage is TRBV30 and J usage is TRBJ2-1; 7 nucleotides align to TRBD2. The CDR3 covers 15 residues. Germline loops: CDR1 GTSNPN, CDR2 SVGIG (reference sequence).

To note about this clonotype: An end of the junction differs from the germline gene, which may be a read error. The rearrangement uses TRBV11-2 and TRBJ2-1; D gene unclear. Germline V gene lookup returns CDR1 SGHAT and CDR2 FQNNGV. This CDR3 region has 14 residues. The CDR3 region has the DNA TGTGCCAGCAGCTTAGCGATCGGCTACAGTGAGCACTTCTTC. Protein sequence: CASSLAIGYSEHFF. Variable domain in full (rest from reference TRBV11-2 and TRBJ2-1): EAGVAQSPRYKIIEKRQSVAFWCNPISGHATLYWYQQILGQGPKLLIQFQNNGVVDDSQLPKDRFSAERLKGVDSTLKIQPAKLEDSAVYLCASSLAIGYSEHFFGPGTRLTVL.

This clonotype has a handful of counts. The chain combines TRBV4-1 with TRBJ2-3; 8 bases line up with TRBD1. With V trimmed by 4 bases and J by 5 bases, 14 bases remained unmatched. This CDR3 is built from 17 residues. The germline V gene encodes CDR1 MGHRA and CDR2 YSYEKL. The CDR3 DNA is TGCGCCAGCAGCCGGGGGTGGGCCGGGACAGGCGAAGATACGCAGTATTTT. This translates into CASSRGWAGTGEDTQYF.